The clone carrying this T cell receptor (beta chain) has a count of ten or more. Its target is unknown. The data are from a study of metastatic and nonmetastatic thyroid tumors. Turning to the study itself: Thyroid patients, malignant and benign, had repertoires compared across blood and tumor or nodule tissue. Study conclusions and caveats: Reportedly, malignant thyroid tumors had significantly higher TCR beta diversity than benign nodules, in blood and tumor.

TCRdb re-analyzed the PCR reads using MiXCR. The sample has about 33,000 clones; about 15% are singletons. There were no patients who had received any treatment before thyroid surgery. V lost 1 base, J lost 5 bases, and 14 bases lay in between. The CDR3 runs 15 residues. The germline gives CDR1 LGHNA, CDR2 YNFKEQ. This chain links TRBV4-2 with TRBJ1-2; TRBD1 might be the D (5 bases). Sequencing was done on a sample of blood. The TCR was taken from a female donor with papillary thyroid cancer or a benign thyroid nodule (not recorded which). Some clones in this sample may be carry-over from other donors' samples. The CDR3 DNA sequence: TGTGCCAGCAGCCAAGGCCGGGACGGGAATTATGGCTACACCTTC. Translated, it gives CASSQGRDGNYGYTF.